This TCR beta chain was sequenced in a study of vaccination and CD4 T cells after COVID-19. About the research overall: Overlapping spike pools from SARS-CoV-2 and HCoV-NL63, HCoV-OC43 and HCoV-229E served as culture stimuli.

Trimming cost V 2 bases and J 7 bases, with 18 bases left between them. The CDR3 totals 17 residues. CDR1 is SEHNR, CDR2 FQNEAQ, per germline (reference sequence). On this clonotype: Its target is not known.

Cultured CD4+ T-cell DNA underwent Oncomine TCR Beta short-read sequencing. TCRdb passed the PCR reads through MiXCR, listing each CDR3 protein once. The data hold more than 10,000 distinct CDR3 sequences, with around 75% observed a single time. Treatment: roughly ten-day PBMC culture with coronavirus spike peptide pools or control peptides (ViraFEST assay). The clonotype comes from a human donor who had recovered from COVID-19. Sequencing was performed on CD4+ T cells from blood, cultured in vitro. The chain has TRBV7-9 and TRBJ1-6; possible D gene TRBD1, 5 bases. This CDR3 is CASSLRTFGAPNSPLHF. The CDR3 DNA reads as TGTGCCAGCAGCTTAAGGACATTCGGCGCCCCCAATTCACCCCTCCACTTT.